This TCR beta chain is drawn from a study of T-cell reconstitution after alpha-beta-depleted transplantation in children (dated by TCRdb to the mid-2010s). Notes on the research overall: T-cell immune reconstitution after TCRalphabeta/CD19-depleted allogeneic hematopoietic cell transplantation in children was quantitatively tracked in the study by means of TCR repertoire profiling. General study outcomes and caveats: In some patients, the high TCRbeta diversity seen at day 60 was put down to recipient T cells and intrathymic progenitors that had survived conditioning. Apparently early alphabetaT-cell count recovery about two months after transplant reportedly relied on only several hundred rapidly expanded clones derived from non-depleted graft cells. Over the following months the frequencies of hyperexpanded clones went down, and after one year T-cell counts and TCRbeta diversity were mostly credited to newly produced T cells.

Library preparation employed PCR. TCRdb lists the instrument as Illumina HiSeq 2500. Molecular barcoding was employed in the preparation of TCR libraries, with unique molecular identifiers being used to normalize TCRbeta repertoire quantification. In TCRdb, the public reads were trimmed at Q25 with fastp and aligned with MiXCR, with productive beta chains retained. Every distinct CDR3 protein forms one entry, paired with its most common genes and DNA. The sample includes 300,000 to 350,000 distinct CDR3 sequences, with around 20% observed a single time. Roughly 9.7% of the sample is held by the ten biggest clonotypes. The treatment or condition label on this specimen signifies: allogeneic hematopoietic cell transplantation with graft depleted of TCRalphabeta T cells and CD19 B cells. TCRalphabeta/CD19-depleted allogeneic hematopoietic cell grafts were given to the transplant recipients, all of whom were children.

Of note for this clonotype: Its antigen remains unidentified. Base qualities are missing; no much larger clone stands one base away.

The origin of this receptor is a male patient between 10 and 17 years old who had a stem cell transplant for acute lymphoblastic leukemia, so the T cells may come from the graft donor. The material was PBMCs, mostly from graft donor cells, obtained 180 days after TCRalphabeta/CD19-depleted stem cell transplant.

The encoded CDR3 is CATSRARGLSYEQYF. The DNA reads as follows: TGTGCCACCAGCAGAGCCCGGGGACTCTCCTACGAGCAGTACTTC. The chain was built from TRBV15 and TRBJ2-7, with TRBD2 as a weak D call on 6 bases. The junction shows trimming of 1 base on V and 0 bases on J, plus 10 bases between the germline ends. Counted from cysteine to phenylalanine, this CDR3 has 15 amino acids. Of all the DNA, just the CDR3 is kept, 45 bases in frame from base 1. For CDR1 and CDR2, the germline V gene (reference sequence) lists LNHNV and YYDKDF.